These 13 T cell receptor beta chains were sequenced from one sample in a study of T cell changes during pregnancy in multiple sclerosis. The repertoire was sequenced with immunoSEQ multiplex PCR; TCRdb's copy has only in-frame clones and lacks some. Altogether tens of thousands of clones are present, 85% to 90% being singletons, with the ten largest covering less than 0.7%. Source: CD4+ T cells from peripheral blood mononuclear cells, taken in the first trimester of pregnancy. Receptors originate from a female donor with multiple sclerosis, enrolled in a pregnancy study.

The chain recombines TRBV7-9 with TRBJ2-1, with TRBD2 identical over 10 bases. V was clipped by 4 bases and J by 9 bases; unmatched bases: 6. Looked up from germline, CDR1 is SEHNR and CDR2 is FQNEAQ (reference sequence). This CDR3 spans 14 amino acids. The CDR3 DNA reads TGTGCCAGCAGCTGGGCTAGCGGGAGTCTTGAGCAGTTCTTC. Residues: CASSWASGSLEQFF.

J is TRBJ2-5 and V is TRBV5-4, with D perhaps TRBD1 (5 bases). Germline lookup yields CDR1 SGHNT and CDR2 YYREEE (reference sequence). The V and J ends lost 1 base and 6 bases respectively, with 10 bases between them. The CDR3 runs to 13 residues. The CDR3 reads CASSLPGMKTQYF. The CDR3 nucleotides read TGTGCCAGCAGCTTGCCAGGGATGAAGACCCAGTACTTC.

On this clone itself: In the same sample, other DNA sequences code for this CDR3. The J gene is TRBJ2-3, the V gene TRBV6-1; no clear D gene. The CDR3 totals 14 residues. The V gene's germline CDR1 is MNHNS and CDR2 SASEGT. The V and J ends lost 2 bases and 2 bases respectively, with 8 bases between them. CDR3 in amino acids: CASSERGATDTQYF. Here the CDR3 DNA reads TGTGCCAGCAGTGAAAGAGGAGCCACAGATACGCAGTATTTT.

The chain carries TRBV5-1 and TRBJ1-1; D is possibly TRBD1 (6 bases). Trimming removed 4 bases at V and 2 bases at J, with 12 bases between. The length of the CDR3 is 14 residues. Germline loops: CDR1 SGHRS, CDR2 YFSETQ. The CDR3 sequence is CASSPLDSNTEAFF. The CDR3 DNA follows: TGCGCCAGCAGCCCCTTGGACAGTAACACTGAAGCTTTCTTT.

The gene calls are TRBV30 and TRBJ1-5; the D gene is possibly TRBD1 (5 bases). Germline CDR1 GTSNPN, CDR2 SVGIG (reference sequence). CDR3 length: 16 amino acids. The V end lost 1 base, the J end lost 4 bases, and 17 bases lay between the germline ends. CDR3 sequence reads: CAWSEAQGIANQPQHF. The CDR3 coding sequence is TGTGCCTGGAGTGAGGCTCAGGGAATCGCTAATCAGCCCCAGCATTTT.

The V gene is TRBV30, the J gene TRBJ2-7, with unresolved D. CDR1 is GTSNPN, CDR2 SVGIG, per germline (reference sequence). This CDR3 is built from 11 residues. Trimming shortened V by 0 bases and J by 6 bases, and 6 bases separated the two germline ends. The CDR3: CAWSVLVEQYF. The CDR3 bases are TGTGCCTGGAGTGTACTGGTCGAGCAGTACTTC.

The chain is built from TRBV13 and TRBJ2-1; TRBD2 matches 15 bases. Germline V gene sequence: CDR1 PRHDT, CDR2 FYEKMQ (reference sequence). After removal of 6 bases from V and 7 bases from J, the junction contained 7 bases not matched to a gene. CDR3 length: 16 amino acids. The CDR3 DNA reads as TGTGCCAGCAGTTCTCCCGGGACTAGCGGGAGGAATGAGCAGTTCTTC. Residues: CASSSPGTSGRNEQFF.

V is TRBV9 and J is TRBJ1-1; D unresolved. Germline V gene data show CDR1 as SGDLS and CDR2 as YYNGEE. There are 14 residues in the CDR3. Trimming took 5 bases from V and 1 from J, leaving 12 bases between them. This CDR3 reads CASSLGLRNTEAFF. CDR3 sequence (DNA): TGTGCCAGCAGTCTAGGACTCAGGAACACTGAAGCTTTCTTT.

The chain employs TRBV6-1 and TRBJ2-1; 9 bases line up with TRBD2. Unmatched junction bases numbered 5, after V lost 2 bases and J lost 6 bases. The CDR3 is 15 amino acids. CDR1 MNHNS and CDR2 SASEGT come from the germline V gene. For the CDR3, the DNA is TGTGCCAGCAGTGAATTAGCGGGAGTCCCCAATGAGCAGTTCTTC. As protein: CASSELAGVPNEQFF.

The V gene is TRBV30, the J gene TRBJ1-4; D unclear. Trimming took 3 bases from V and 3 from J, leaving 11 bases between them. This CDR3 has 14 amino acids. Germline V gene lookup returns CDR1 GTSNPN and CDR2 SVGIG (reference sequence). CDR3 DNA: TGTGCCTGGAGACTCGCTGGAGCTAATGAAAAACTGTTTTTT. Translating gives CAWRLAGANEKLFF. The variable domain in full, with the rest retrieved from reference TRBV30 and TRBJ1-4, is SQTIHQWPATLVQPVGSPLSLECTVEGTSNPNLYWYRQAAGRGLQLLFYSVGIGQISSEVPQNLSASRPQDRQFILSSKKLLLSDSGFYLCAWRLAGANEKLFFGSGTQLSVL.

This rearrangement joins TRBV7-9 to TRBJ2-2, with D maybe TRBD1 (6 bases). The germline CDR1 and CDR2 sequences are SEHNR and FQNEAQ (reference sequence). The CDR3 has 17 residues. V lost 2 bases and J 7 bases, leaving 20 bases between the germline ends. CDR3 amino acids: CASSLRGTRFGGGELFF. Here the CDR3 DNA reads TGTGCCAGCAGCTTAAGGGGGACACGGTTCGGTGGCGGGGAGCTGTTTTTT.

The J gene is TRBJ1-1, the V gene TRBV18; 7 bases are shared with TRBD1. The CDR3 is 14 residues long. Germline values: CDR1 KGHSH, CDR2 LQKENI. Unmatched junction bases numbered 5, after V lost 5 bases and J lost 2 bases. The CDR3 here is CASSKQGSNTEAFF. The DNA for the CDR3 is TGTGCCAGCTCAAAACAGGGGTCCAACACTGAAGCTTTCTTT.

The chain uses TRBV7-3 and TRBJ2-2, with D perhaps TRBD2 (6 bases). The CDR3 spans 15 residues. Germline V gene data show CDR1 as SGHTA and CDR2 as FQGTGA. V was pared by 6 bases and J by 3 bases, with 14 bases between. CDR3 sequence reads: CASRSPGVDTGELFF. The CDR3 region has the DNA TGTGCCAGCAGATCTCCGGGAGTGGACACCGGGGAGCTGTTTTTT.